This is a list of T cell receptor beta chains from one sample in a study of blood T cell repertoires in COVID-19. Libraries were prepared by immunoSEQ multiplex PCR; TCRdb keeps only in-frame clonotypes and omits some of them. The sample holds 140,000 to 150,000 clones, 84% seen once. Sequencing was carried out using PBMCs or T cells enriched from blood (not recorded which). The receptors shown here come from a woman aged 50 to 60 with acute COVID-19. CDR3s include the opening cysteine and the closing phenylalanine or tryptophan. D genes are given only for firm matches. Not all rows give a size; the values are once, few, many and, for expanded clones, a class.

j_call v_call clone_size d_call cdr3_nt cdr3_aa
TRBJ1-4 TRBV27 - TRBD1 TGTGCCAGCAGTCTCAGGGGGCGCGGTGAAAAACTGTTTTTT CASSLRGRGEKLFF
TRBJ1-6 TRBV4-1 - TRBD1 TGCGCCAGCAGCCAATCGGTACAGGGGAATTCACCCCTCCACTTT CASSQSVQGNSPLHF
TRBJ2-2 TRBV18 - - TGTGCCAGCTCACCAGCTCCGCTTCTAAACACCGGGGAGCTGTTTTTT CASSPAPLLNTGELFF
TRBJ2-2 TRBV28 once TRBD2 TGTGCCAGCAGTTTAGGAGCGGGAGGATACACCGGGGAGCTGTTTTTT CASSLGAGGYTGELFF
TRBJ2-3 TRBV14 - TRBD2 TGTGCCAGCAGCCAAGCCGGGACTAGCGGGTCTTCAGATACGCAGTATTTT CASSQAGTSGSSDTQYF
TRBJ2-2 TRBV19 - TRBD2 TGTGCCAGTAGACCAGCGGGAGGGAACACCGGGGAGCTGTTTTTT CASRPAGGNTGELFF
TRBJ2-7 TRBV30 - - TGTGCCTGGAGCCAACGGAGTTCAGGGTTGTACGAGCAGTACTTC CAWSQRSSGLYEQYF
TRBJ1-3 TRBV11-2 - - TGTGCCAGCAGCTGGACTAGGGGAACTGGAAACACCATATATTTT CASSWTRGTGNTIYF
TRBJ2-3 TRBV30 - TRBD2 TGTGCCTGGAGGAGAGCGGGAGTTGTAGATACGCAGTATTTT CAWRRAGVVDTQYF
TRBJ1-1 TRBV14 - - TGTGCCAGCAGCCAAGAAATAGGGAGGACTGAAGCTTTCTTT CASSQEIGRTEAFF
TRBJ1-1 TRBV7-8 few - TGTGCCAGCAGCTCTCTTACAGGGTCCAACACTGAAGCTTTCTTT CASSSLTGSNTEAFF
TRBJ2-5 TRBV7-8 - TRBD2 TGTGCCAGCAGCTTAGGAACTAGCGGGAGGGCCGAGACCCAGTACTTC CASSLGTSGRAETQYF
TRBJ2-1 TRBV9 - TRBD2 TGTGCCAGCAGCGCAACTAGCGGGAGGGCCGTCGATGAGCAGTTCTTC CASSATSGRAVDEQFF
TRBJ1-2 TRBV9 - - TGTGCCAGCAGCGTAGGCAACTCCTATGGCTACACCTTC CASSVGNSYGYTF
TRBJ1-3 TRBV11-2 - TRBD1 TGTGCCAGCAGCTTACGGTCAACAGGGGCTGGAAACACCATATATTTT CASSLRSTGAGNTIYF
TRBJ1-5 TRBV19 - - TGTGCCAGTAGACGCGGGGGGCCGAGCAATCAGCCCCAGCATTTT CASRRGGPSNQPQHF
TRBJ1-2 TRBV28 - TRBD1 TGTGCCAGCAGCCAACAGGGGGTGGGAGACTACACCTTC CASSQQGVGDYTF
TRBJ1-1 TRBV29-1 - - TGCAGCGCCAACAGGGTGGGGTACTTTGAAGCTTTCTTT CSANRVGYFEAFF
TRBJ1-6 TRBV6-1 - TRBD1 TGTGCCAGCAGTGAATTATCCGGACAGGGAAATTCACCCCTCCACTTT CASSELSGQGNSPLHF
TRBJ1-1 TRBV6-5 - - TGTGCCAGCAGACCGCGACAAGGCGACGCTGAAGCTTTCTTT CASRPRQGDAEAFF
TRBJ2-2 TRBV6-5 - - TGTGCCAGCAGTTACTCTCTAGCGCAGGCCACCGGGGAGCTGTTTTTT CASSYSLAQATGELFF
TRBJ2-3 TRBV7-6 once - TGTGCCAGCAGCCGGGCGGGGGCCGGAGATACGCAGTATTTT CASSRAGAGDTQYF
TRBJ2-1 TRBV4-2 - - TGTGCCAGCAGCCAAGTAACCCGGCTAGCGACCAATGAGCAGTTCTTC CASSQVTRLATNEQFF
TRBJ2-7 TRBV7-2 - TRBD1 TGTGCCAGCAGCTTAGACAGGGGTGGCTACGAGCAGTACTTC CASSLDRGGYEQYF
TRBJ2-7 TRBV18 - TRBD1 TGTGCCAGCTCACTGGGGCAGGGGGCCCTAGGATACGAGCAGTACTTC CASSLGQGALGYEQYF
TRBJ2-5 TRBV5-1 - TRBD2 TGCGCCAGCAGCAAACTAGCGGGAGGGCCTCGAGAGACCCAGTACTTC CASSKLAGGPRETQYF
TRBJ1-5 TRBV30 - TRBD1 TGTGCCTGGAGAAACTCACAGGGGCTGGGCAATCAGCCCCAGCATTTT CAWRNSQGLGNQPQHF
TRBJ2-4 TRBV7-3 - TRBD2 TGTGCCAGCAGCTTAACAGCGGGGCCAGGAAACATTCAGTACTTC CASSLTAGPGNIQYF
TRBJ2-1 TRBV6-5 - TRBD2 TGTGCCAGCAGTTACACTCTAGCGGGAGTTTTCTATGAGCAGTTCTTC CASSYTLAGVFYEQFF
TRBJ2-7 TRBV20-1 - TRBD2 TGCAGTGCTAGTCCACTAGCGGCAATATACGAGCAGTACTTC CSASPLAAIYEQYF
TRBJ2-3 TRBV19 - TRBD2 TGTGCCAGTAACCGGGGGGACACAGATACGCAGTATTTT CASNRGDTDTQYF
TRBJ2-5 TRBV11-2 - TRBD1 TGTGCCAGCGAAAGACGGGACAGGGGGCGAGAGACCCAGTACTTC CASERRDRGRETQYF
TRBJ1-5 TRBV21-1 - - TGTGCCAGCAGCAAATTTACACAGGGTTGGTGCAATCAGCCCCAGCATTTT CASSKFTQGWCNQPQHF
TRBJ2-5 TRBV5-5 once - TGTGCCAGCAGCTTGAACAGGCCGGAGACCCAGTACTTC CASSLNRPETQYF
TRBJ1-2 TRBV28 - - TGTGCCAGCAGATTTATCGGCTATGGCTACACCTTC CASRFIGYGYTF
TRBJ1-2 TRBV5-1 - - TGCGCCAGCAGTATACAGGGATCAAACTATGGCTACACCTTC CASSIQGSNYGYTF
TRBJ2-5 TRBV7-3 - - TGTGCCAGCGCTGCGGGGATGGGAGAGACCCAGTACTTC CASAAGMGETQYF
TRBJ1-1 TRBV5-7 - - TGTGCCAGCAGCTTTAGACATACACGAGGGACTGAAGCTTTCTTT CASSFRHTRGTEAFF
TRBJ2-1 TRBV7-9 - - TGTGCCAGCAGCTTAGCGCATTTAGGACAAATCGCGTATGAGCAGTTCTTC CASSLAHLGQIAYEQFF
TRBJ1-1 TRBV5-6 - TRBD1 TGTGCCAGCAGCCCAGGGACAGGGGCATACACTGAAGCTTTCTTT CASSPGTGAYTEAFF
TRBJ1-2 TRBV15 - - TGTGCCACCAGCAGAGGGCCGGGACAAGGTGTTTCGGAGGGCTACACCTTC CATSRGPGQGVSEGYTF
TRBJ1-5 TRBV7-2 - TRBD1 TGTGCCAGCAGCTTCAGGGGGCGGAATCAGCCCCAGCATTTT CASSFRGRNQPQHF
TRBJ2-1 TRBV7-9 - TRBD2 TGTGCCAGCAGACCGACCGGGACTAGCGGGATCTATGAGCAGTTCTTC CASRPTGTSGIYEQFF
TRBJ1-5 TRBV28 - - TGTGCCAGCAGTTTATTAGCCAGCGGCCAGCCCCAGCATTTT CASSLLASGQPQHF
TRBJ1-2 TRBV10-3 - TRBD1 TGTGCCATCAGTTGGGACAGCGAAGGTTATGGCTACACCTTC CAISWDSEGYGYTF
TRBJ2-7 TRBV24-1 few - TGTGCCACTCCGGGTCCTAAGAAATACGAGCAGTACTTC CATPGPKKYEQYF